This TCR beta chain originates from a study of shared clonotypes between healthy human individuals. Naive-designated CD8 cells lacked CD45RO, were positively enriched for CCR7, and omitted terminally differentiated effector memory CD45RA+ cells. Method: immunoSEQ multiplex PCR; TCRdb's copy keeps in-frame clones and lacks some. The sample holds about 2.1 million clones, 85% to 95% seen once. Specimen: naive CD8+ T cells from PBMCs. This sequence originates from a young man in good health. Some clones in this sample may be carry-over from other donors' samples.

The CDR3: CASSLTGVGNQPQHF. The CDR3 DNA is TGTGCCAGCAGCTTAACGGGTGTGGGGAATCAGCCCCAGCATTTT. The J gene is TRBJ1-5, the V gene TRBV7-9; D unresolved. The CDR3 spans 15 residues. Germline assignment: CDR1 SEHNR and CDR2 FQNEAQ (reference sequence). With 2 bases removed from V and 4 bases from J, the gap between germline ends came to 12 bases.